This record looks at one TCR beta chain sequence and its context. Its target is unknown. The PCR employed 60 Vbeta primers together with 13 Jbeta primers. Sequencing used immunoSEQ multiplex PCR; TCRdb keeps in-frame clones, though not all of them. This sample has 100,000 to 150,000 clones, with around 78% found just once. This sample was taken from a study of cytomegalovirus exposure and HLA in healthy donors. The CDR3 has 14 residues. Germline CDR1 and CDR2: LNHDA and SQIVND (reference sequence). V lost 3 bases and J 5 bases, leaving 13 bases between the germline ends. Healthy bone marrow donors made up the cohort. General observations from the study: Being indistinguishable, some V segments were excluded, TRBV6-2 and TRBV6-3 among them. Trimming of TCR beta V- and J-genes showed a link, identified in a later analysis, to a missense DCLRE1C variant.

The sequence was obtained from a woman in her fifties or sixties in good health and CMV-seronegative. The chain links TRBV19 to TRBJ1-1; D uncertain. Sequenced input: PBMCs. The CDR3 DNA reads TGTGCCAGTAGTATTTACGGGGTAGGGACTGAAGCTTTCTTT. Translated: CASSIYGVGTEAFF.